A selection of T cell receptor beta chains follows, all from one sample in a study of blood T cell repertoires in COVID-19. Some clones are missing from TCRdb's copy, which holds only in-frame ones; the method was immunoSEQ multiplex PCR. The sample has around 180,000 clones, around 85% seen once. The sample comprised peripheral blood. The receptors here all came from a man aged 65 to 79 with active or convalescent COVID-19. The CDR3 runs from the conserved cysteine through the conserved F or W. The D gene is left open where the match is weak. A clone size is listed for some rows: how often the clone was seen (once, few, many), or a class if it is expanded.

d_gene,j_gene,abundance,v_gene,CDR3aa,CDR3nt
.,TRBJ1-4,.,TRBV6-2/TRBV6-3,CASSYGTPDGEKLFF,TGTGCCAGCAGTTATGGGACACCAGATGGGGAAAAACTGTTTTTT
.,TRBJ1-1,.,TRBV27,CASSFKLNTEAFF,TGTGCCAGCAGTTTTAAGCTGAACACTGAAGCTTTCTTT
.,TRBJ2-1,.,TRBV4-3,CASSYRGSSYNEQFF,TGCGCCAGCAGCTACCGGGGAAGCTCCTACAATGAGCAGTTCTTC
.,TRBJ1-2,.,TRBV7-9,CASSLGGPGYTF,TGTGCCAGCAGCTTAGGGGGCCCTGGCTACACCTTC
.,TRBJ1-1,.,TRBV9,CASSIEQGGNTEAFF,TGTGCCAGCAGCATTGAGCAGGGTGGGAACACTGAAGCTTTCTTT
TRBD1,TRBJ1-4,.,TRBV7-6,CASSSTGTGREKLFF,TGTGCCAGCAGCTCAACCGGGACAGGGCGCGAAAAACTGTTTTTT
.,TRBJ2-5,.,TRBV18,CASSPVQSQETQYF,TGTGCCAGCTCACCAGTACAGTCACAAGAGACCCAGTACTTC
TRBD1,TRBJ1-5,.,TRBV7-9,CASSQTGQLNQPQHF,TGTGCCAGCAGCCAGACAGGGCAGTTGAATCAGCCCCAGCATTTT
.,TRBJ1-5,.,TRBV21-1,CASSDPWRHSNQPQHF,TGTGCCAGCAGCGATCCTTGGAGGCATAGCAATCAGCCCCAGCATTTT
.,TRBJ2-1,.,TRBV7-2,CASSAQSYLSYNEQFF,TGTGCCAGCAGCGCACAGAGCTATCTCTCCTACAATGAGCAGTTCTTC
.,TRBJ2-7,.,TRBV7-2,CASSLAVASATYEQYF,TGTGCCAGCAGCTTAGCGGTTGCTAGCGCAACCTACGAGCAGTACTTC
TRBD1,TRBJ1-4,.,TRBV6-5,CASRRAGGGEKLFF,TGTGCCAGCAGGCGGGCAGGGGGCGGTGAAAAACTGTTTTTT
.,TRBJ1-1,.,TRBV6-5,CASSYEPGNTEAFF,TGTGCCAGCAGTTACGAGCCGGGAAACACTGAAGCTTTCTTT
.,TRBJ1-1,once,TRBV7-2,CASSLYRGDTEAFF,TGTGCCAGCAGCTTATATCGGGGTGACACTGAAGCTTTCTTT